This is a list of T cell receptor beta chains from one sample in a study of CD8 T cells in ankylosing spondylitis. TCRdb ran MiXCR on the 5' RACE reads and lists one entry per CDR3 protein. The sample records 300,000 to 350,000 distinct CDR3 sequences, roughly 15% being singletons. Sequenced sample: blood, either unsorted or a sorted T cell fraction (not recorded which). These receptors were obtained from a male donor with ankylosing spondylitis or in good health (not recorded which). Both conserved end residues are part of each CDR3. The D gene is left open where the match is weak. Some rows have no size entry. The others give once, few or many, or a class for an expanded clone.

j_call | v_call | d_call | clone_size | cdr3_aa | cdr3_nt
TRBJ1-1 | TRBV20-1 | TRBD1 | . | CSARDDRAGRNTEAFF | TGCAGTGCTAGAGACGACAGGGCAGGAAGGAACACTGAAGCTTTCTTT
TRBJ2-1 | TRBV4-1 | . | few | CASSQGVGEQFF | TGCGCCAGCAGCCAGGGGGTGGGTGAGCAGTTCTTC
TRBJ2-1 | TRBV5-1 | . | many | CASSLVKSYRDNDEQFF | TGCGCCAGCAGCTTGGTTAAATCGTACCGGGACAACGATGAGCAGTTCTTC
TRBJ2-1 | TRBV5-1 | . | . | CASSLSESSYNEQFF | TGCGCCAGCAGCTTGAGCGAGAGCTCCTACAATGAGCAGTTCTTC
TRBJ2-3 | TRBV9 | TRBD2 | few | CASSVTFLAGGTDTQYF | TGTGCCAGCAGCGTCACATTCTTAGCGGGGGGCACAGATACGCAGTATTTT
TRBJ2-2 | TRBV7-8 | . | . | CASSLGRGRNTGELFF | TGTGCCAGCAGCTTAGGAAGGGGGAGGAACACCGGGGAGCTGTTTTTT
TRBJ1-3 | TRBV10-1 | . | few | CASSESRGISGNTIYF | TGCGCCAGCAGTGAGTCGCGGGGAATCTCTGGAAACACCATATATTTT
TRBJ2-3 | TRBV27 | . | . | CASSLAGRWADTQYF | TGTGCCAGCAGTTTAGCCGGGCGTTGGGCAGATACGCAGTATTTT
TRBJ2-5 | TRBV7-9 | TRBD1 | . | CASSSLGGGQGGSQYF | TGTGCCAGCAGCTCCCTGGGCGGGGGACAGGGAGGAAGCCAGTACTTC
TRBJ2-2 | TRBV12-3/TRBV12-4 | . | . | CASSWSSGNTGELFF | TGTGCCAGCAGTTGGAGTAGCGGTAACACCGGGGAGCTGTTTTTT
TRBJ2-1 | TRBV7-2 | . | few | CASSLSRSSANEQFF | TGTGCCAGCAGCCTATCTCGTTCGTCTGCCAATGAGCAGTTCTTC
TRBJ2-2 | TRBV18 | . | . | CASSPPSSRGPNTGELFF | TGTGCCAGCTCACCTCCTAGTAGCCGCGGCCCGAACACCGGGGAGCTGTTTTTT
TRBJ2-3 | TRBV12-3/TRBV12-4 | . | few | CASSLLQSTDTQYF | TGTGCCAGCAGTTTGTTGCAGAGCACAGATACGCAGTATTTT
TRBJ2-4 | TRBV6-1 | . | . | CASSERGRLAKNIQYF | TGTGCCAGCAGTGAACGGGGGAGGCTAGCCAAAAACATTCAGTACTTC
TRBJ2-3 | TRBV20-1 | TRBD2 | . | CSARPLAGGRDTQYF | TGCAGTGCTAGACCCCTAGCGGGGGGGCGGGATACGCAGTATTTT
TRBJ2-7 | TRBV28 | . | few | CASSSDWGRRQYF | TGTGCCAGCAGCTCTGACTGGGGTCGACGGCAGTACTTC
TRBJ1-3 | TRBV6-1 | . | . | CASRTTLGGTIYF | TGTGCCAGCAGAACGACCCTCGGAGGGACCATATATTTT
TRBJ1-5 | TRBV27 | TRBD1 | many | CASSAQGALGNQPQHF | TGTGCCAGCAGCGCACAGGGGGCGTTGGGCAATCAGCCCCAGCATTTT
TRBJ2-2 | TRBV20-1 | . | . | CSAEGDTGELFF | TGCAGTGCTGAAGGGGACACCGGGGAGCTGTTTTTT
TRBJ2-2 | TRBV7-7 | . | many | CASSLQGPNTGELFF | TGTGCCAGCAGCTTACAGGGACCGAACACCGGGGAGCTGTTTTTT
TRBJ2-7 | TRBV14 | TRBD1 | . | CASSTTTGSRQYF | TGTGCCAGCAGCACGACGACAGGGTCGAGGCAGTACTTC
TRBJ2-1 | TRBV4-1 | TRBD2 | many | CASSHLGLAGNSYNEQFF | TGCGCCAGCAGCCACCTCGGGCTAGCGGGAAACTCCTACAATGAGCAGTTCTTC
TRBJ1-2 | TRBV12-3/TRBV12-4 | . | few | CASSKANYGYTF | TGTGCCAGCAGCAAAGCTAACTATGGCTACACCTTC
TRBJ2-1 | TRBV9 | TRBD2 | . | CASSVGGSGLGNNEQFF | TGTGCCAGCAGCGTAGGGGGGTCGGGACTAGGGAATAATGAGCAGTTCTTC
TRBJ1-1 | TRBV28 | TRBD1 | many | CASRGTGYMNTEAFF | TGTGCCAGCAGAGGGACAGGCTACATGAACACTGAAGCTTTCTTT
TRBJ2-2 | TRBV27 | . | . | CASSPLGGTTGELFF | TGTGCCAGCAGTCCCCTAGGTGGGACCACCGGGGAGCTGTTTTTT
TRBJ2-3 | TRBV3-1 | TRBD2 | . | CASSQEYVGGETDTQYF | TGTGCCAGCAGCCAAGAGTACGTGGGGGGGGAGACAGATACGCAGTATTTT
TRBJ1-4 | TRBV19 | . | . | CASSSAGWREKLFF | TGTGCCAGTAGTTCGGCAGGCTGGCGTGAAAAACTGTTTTTT
TRBJ2-5 | TRBV2 | . | few | CASRRGVGRETQYF | TGTGCCAGCAGGAGGGGAGTAGGTCGTGAGACCCAGTACTTC
TRBJ2-5 | TRBV7-8 | . | few | CASSLYLRGETQYF | TGTGCCAGCAGCTTATATCTCCGCGGAGAGACCCAGTACTTC
TRBJ2-7 | TRBV12-3/TRBV12-4 | . | few | CASSLRKGAYEQYF | TGTGCCAGCAGTTTGAGGAAAGGGGCCTACGAGCAGTACTTC
TRBJ2-2 | TRBV19 | . | few | CASSMRQEELFF | TGTGCCAGTAGTATGCGGCAAGAGGAGCTGTTTTTT
TRBJ2-2 | TRBV10-3 | . | . | CAINFGPTTGELFF | TGTGCCATCAACTTCGGACCGACCACCGGGGAGCTGTTTTTT
TRBJ2-4 | TRBV11-3 | . | . | CASSSGSKNIQYF | TGTGCCAGCAGTTCAGGTTCCAAAAACATTCAGTACTTC
TRBJ1-3 | TRBV14 | . | few | CASSQSGTRRNTIYF | TGTGCCAGCAGCCAGTCCGGGACCCGACGAAACACCATATATTTT
TRBJ1-6 | TRBV5-1 | . | many | CASSLEGVNSPLHF | TGCGCCAGCAGCTTGGAAGGGGTTAATTCACCCCTCCACTTT
TRBJ1-5 | TRBV7-2 | . | . | CASSTVGGSNQPQHF | TGTGCCAGCAGCACAGTGGGGGGTAGCAATCAGCCCCAGCATTTT
TRBJ2-3 | TRBV2 | . | few | CASSDWFRGDTDTQYF | TGTGCCAGCAGTGACTGGTTCCGGGGTGACACAGATACGCAGTATTTT
TRBJ2-3 | TRBV11-2 | TRBD2 | . | CASSLGDYSNTQYF | TGTGCCAGCAGCTTAGGGGACTATTCAAATACGCAGTATTTT
TRBJ2-5 | TRBV7-2 | TRBD2 | few | CASSLSGGAKETQYF | TGTGCCAGCAGTCTTAGCGGGGGGGCCAAGGAGACCCAGTACTTC
TRBJ2-7 | TRBV7-2 | . | few | CASSFDAAGPLEQYF | TGTGCCAGCAGCTTCGACGCCGCTGGTCCTCTCGAGCAGTACTTC
TRBJ2-3 | TRBV29-1 | . | few | CSEVASTDTQYF | TGCAGCGAGGTTGCTAGCACAGATACGCAGTATTTT